This entry features one T cell receptor (beta chain) sequence. This clonotype has only a few counts. What antigen it recognizes has not been identified. No base qualities exist here, and no much larger clone lies one base off it. Trimming takes 0 bases off V and 5 bases off J; junction bases not matched to a gene: 3. CDR1 and CDR2, looked up from the germline V gene (reference sequence), are SGHKS and YYEKEE. Measured from the cysteine to the phenylalanine, the CDR3 is 15 residues long. Just CDR3 DNA is preserved here, 45 bases in frame from base 1. The sample originates from a study of patients and donors after allogeneic stem cell transplantation (dated by TCRdb to about 2020). The method was RT-PCR. Sequenced using a NextSeq 550. TCRdb ran its own pipeline on the public reads, namely fastp trimming at Q25 and MiXCR clone calling, and kept in-frame beta chains. Each entry merges the rows of one CDR3 protein and shows their most common DNA and genes. The sample data list about 230,000 distinct CDR3 sequences, and less than 15% of these were observed just once. Of the sample, under 14% is held by the ten largest clones.

The sample taken for sequencing was blood, either unsorted or a sorted T cell fraction (not recorded which). This TCR was recovered from a human donor who was either an allogeneic HSCT recipient or a stem cell or donor lymphocyte infusion donor (not recorded which). It is not recorded whose cells these are; they may come from a transplant donor. The V and J genes are TRBV5-5 and TRBJ1-4, and TRBD1 aligns with 8 junction nucleotides. The nucleotides are TGTGCCAGCAGCTTGGAAGGGACAGGCAATGAAAAACTGTTTTTT. Its product reads: CASSLEGTGNEKLFF. Joined to the reference TRBV5-5 and TRBJ1-4 proteins, this CDR3 gives the full variable domain: DAGVTQSPTHLIKTRGQQVTLRCSPISGHKSVSWYQQVLGQGPQFIFQYYEKEERGRGNFPDRFSARQFPNYSSELNVNALLLGDSALYLCASSLEGTGNEKLFFGSGTQLSVL.